The 9 T cell receptor beta chains presented below share a single source sample, sequenced in a study of shared clonotypes between healthy human individuals. Libraries were prepared by immunoSEQ multiplex PCR; TCRdb keeps only in-frame clonotypes and omits some of them. The data hold 2 million to 2.5 million clones, with approximately 93% observed a single time. Input material: naive CD4+ T cells from PBMCs. Stated subset: CD45RA+ positively selected. These receptors came from a man in his late teens or twenties in good health. Some clones in this sample may be carry-over from other donors' samples.

For this clone: Other DNA sequences in the same sample also yield this CDR3. The genes are TRBV7-9 and TRBJ2-5; TRBD1 matches 8 bases. This CDR3 contains 14 residues. With V trimmed by 4 bases and J by 3 bases, 4 bases remained unmatched. The germline V gene encodes CDR1 SEHNR and CDR2 FQNEAQ (reference sequence). For the CDR3, the DNA is TGTGCCAGCAGCTATCAGGGGGCGGAAGAGACCCAGTACTTC. This encodes CASSYQGAEETQYF.

Details on this clone: Within the sample, other DNA sequences also encode this same CDR3. The genes are TRBV14 and TRBJ1-2; no clear D gene. Trimming left V 1 base short and J 4 bases short, with 4 bases between. Germline CDR1 and CDR2: SGHDN and FVKESK. This CDR3 spans 12 amino acids. CDR3 bases: TGTGCCAGCAGCCAAGCCAGCTATGGCTACACCTTC. This codes for CASSQASYGYTF.

The V gene is TRBV30, the J gene TRBJ2-5; a possible D gene is TRBD1 (6 bases). This CDR3 spans 14 amino acids. Germline CDR1 GTSNPN, CDR2 SVGIG (reference sequence). Between the trimmed V and J ends, which lost 5 bases and 7 bases, there was a span of 20 bases. CDR3 bases: TGTGCCTGGCAGACAGGTTCAGACGAGGGGACCCAGTACTTC. This gives the protein CAWQTGSDEGTQYF.

The genes are TRBV19 and TRBJ2-2, with D hard to call. This CDR3 comprises 11 residues. V was clipped by 7 bases and J by 8 bases, with 8 bases between them. Looked up from germline, CDR1 is LNHDA and CDR2 is SQIVND (reference sequence). The CDR3 region has the DNA TGTGCCAGTATGTACTTAGGGGAGCTGTTTTTT. Translating it yields CASMYLGELFF.

The rearrangement links TRBV11-2 to TRBJ1-1; TRBD1 might be the D (5 bases). The germline V and J ends were trimmed by 7 bases and 0 bases, with 12 bases remaining between them. The length of the CDR3 is 14 residues. Germline V lookup: CDR1 SGHAT, CDR2 FQNNGV. The CDR3 DNA sequence: TGTGCCAGCACCAATGGGGGAGTGAACACTGAAGCTTTCTTT. Translating it yields CASTNGGVNTEAFF.

A note on this clone: The same CDR3 can be traced to other DNA sequences in this sample. The J gene is TRBJ2-5, the V gene TRBV7-9, with D perhaps TRBD2 (5 bases). This CDR3 has 14 amino acids. Looked up from germline, CDR1 is SEHNR and CDR2 is FQNEAQ (reference sequence). Trimming left V 4 bases short and J 1 base short, with 10 bases between. DNA of the CDR3: TGTGCCAGCAGCTCTAACCGGGGCCAAGAGACCCAGTACTTC. It yields the protein CASSSNRGQETQYF.

The rearrangement links TRBV27 to TRBJ1-1, with 10 bases aligning to TRBD1. This CDR3 contains 16 residues. Germline V lookup: CDR1 MNHEY, CDR2 SMNVEV (reference sequence). The J segment lost 4 bases and the V segment lost 5 bases, leaving 10 bases of the junction unmatched. The CDR3 loop is CASSQRQGARRTEAFF. DNA for the CDR3: TGTGCCAGCAGTCAGCGACAGGGGGCGAGACGCACTGAAGCTTTCTTT.

The genes are TRBV7-8 and TRBJ2-1; 9 bases fit TRBD1. The junction had 12 bases not matched to a gene; V was cut back by 6 bases and J by 0 bases. The CDR3 length is 18 residues. Germline assignment: CDR1 SGHVS and CDR2 FQNEAQ. The CDR3 protein is CASRPGQGLLSSYNEQFF. The CDR3 DNA reads TGTGCCAGCAGGCCGGGACAGGGACTCCTAAGCTCCTACAATGAGCAGTTCTTC. The full variable domain, with the rest looked up from reference TRBV7-8 and TRBJ2-1, is GAGVSQSPRYKVAKRGQDVALRCDPISGHVSLFWYQQALGQGPEFLTYFQNEAQLDKSGLPSDRFFAERPEGSVSTLKIQRTQQEDSAVYLCASRPGQGLLSSYNEQFFGPGTRLTVL.

This chain joins TRBV28 and TRBJ1-2, with unresolved D. The germline V and J ends were trimmed by 5 bases and 2 bases, with 12 bases remaining between them. Germline loops: CDR1 MDHEN, CDR2 SYDVKM. The CDR3 is made up of 14 amino acids. In nucleotides, the CDR3 is TGTGCCAGCAGTCTCCTCCAACCGAACTATGGCTACACCTTC. Its protein is CASSLLQPNYGYTF.